The T cell receptor beta chain under discussion was sequenced for a study of blood T cell repertoires in COVID-19. Study in general: COVID-19 samples collected from the United States, Italy and Spain covered acute and convalescent phases.

One Seattle source followed patients from active infection through their disease course. Authors' processing steps: Estimates of nucleated cell counts were drawn from the amplification of reference gene primers. Data came from immunoSEQ multiplex PCR; TCRdb stores just in-frame clones and leaves some out. V, J and clone size reflect that table, while D and trimming were determined from the DNA. Of 240,000 or so clones in the sample, roughly 79% are singletons; the top ten hold 6.5% to 9%. Sequences were obtained from peripheral blood. This clonotype originated in an elderly woman with COVID-19, enrolled during active disease.

CDR3 bases: TGTGCCAGCAGCCCAGGTCAAGAGACCCAGTACTTC. Translating gives CASSPGQETQYF. The chain joins TRBV3-1 (or the pseudogene TRBV3-2) to TRBJ2-5; D gene uncertain. The CDR3 totals 12 residues. Between the trimmed V and J ends, which lost 4 bases and 2 bases, there was a span of 5 bases. Germline V gene sequence: CDR1 LGHDT, CDR2 YNNKEL (reference sequence).